The entry below gives a single T cell receptor beta chain sequence along with its context. Its specificity is not known. This specimen belongs to a study of vaccination effects on CD4 cells after COVID-19. Whole-study context: With the ViraFEST assay, the study expanded antigen-specific CD4+ T cells using viral peptide pools, then sequenced them. As their vaccination, participants received two doses of either BNT162b2 or mRNA-1273.

Having been cultured for ten to eleven days, the cells underwent CD4+ T cell isolation. PCR confirmed that the person was infected with SARS-CoV-2 between March and December 2020. IL-2 medium took the place of half the medium on both days 3 and 7. Germline CDR1 and CDR2: PRHDT and FYEKMQ (reference sequence). V gave up 4 bases and J gave up 0 bases, with 5 bases separating them. The CDR3 is 13 residues long. The repertoire was sequenced with immunoSEQ multiplex PCR; TCRdb's copy has only in-frame clones and lacks some. The table shows 45,000 to 60,000 clones, with approximately 80% occurring only once.

The chain carries TRBV13 and TRBJ2-3; the D gene could be TRBD1 or TRBD2 (5 bases each). The clonotype was recovered from a human donor who had a prior SARS-CoV-2 infection. Source: CD4+ T cells from PBMCs cultured without peptide, taken before COVID-19 vaccination. The CDR3 sequence is CASSWDSTDTQYF. CDR3 DNA sequence: TGTGCCAGCAGCTGGGACAGCACAGATACGCAGTATTTT.